The 18 T cell receptor beta chains reported below all come from one sample, sequenced in a study of OX40 agonist ivuxolimab in advanced cancers. Assay used: immunoSEQ multiplex PCR; TCRdb lists only in-frame clones, some missing. Of about 81,000 clones in the sample, approximately 90% were seen once. The material was CD4+ or CD8+ T cells sorted from blood, obtained in a trial of the OX40 agonist ivuxolimab. These receptors were collected from an adult with an advanced solid tumor such as melanoma, head and neck, liver or kidney cancer.

The rearrangement links TRBV2 to TRBJ2-7; D is undetermined. Germline-derived CDR1 and CDR2 are SNHLY and FYNNEI. V was pared by 7 bases and J by 3 bases, with 7 bases between. The CDR3 runs to 11 residues. CDR3 sequence: CASMQDYEQYF. CDR3 nucleotides: TGTGCCAGCATGCAGGACTACGAGCAGTACTTC.

The chain links TRBV6-6 to TRBJ2-7; tentatively, D is TRBD1 or TRBD2 (5 bases each). The germline V gene has CDR1 MNHNY and CDR2 SVGAGI (reference sequence). Trimming pared 4 bases from V and 4 bases from J, leaving 17 bases between. This CDR3 has 15 residues. CDR3 sequence (DNA): TGTGCCAGCAGTTCGTTAGTGGGGGATCCATACGAGCAGTACTTC. Translation gives CASSSLVGDPYEQYF.

J is TRBJ2-5 and V is TRBV15, with TRBD1 matching 7 bases. V dropped 1 base and J dropped 4; count of bases not matched to a gene: 3. The CDR3 runs 14 residues. Germline V gene sequence: CDR1 LNHNV, CDR2 YYDKDF (reference sequence). The CDR3 nucleotides read TGTGCCACCAGCAGAGGATACAGGGGAGAGACCCAGTACTTC. Protein sequence: CATSRGYRGETQYF.

Concerning this clone itself: At one end the junction does not follow the germline gene, possibly because of a read error. The V call is TRBV7-9, the J call TRBJ2-1; TRBD2 matches 8 bases. The CDR3 is made up of 15 amino acids. Germline V CDR1 and CDR2: SEHNR, FQNEAQ (reference sequence). The CDR3: CANSLVAGTYNEQFF. In DNA form, the CDR3 reads TGTGCCAACAGCTTAGTAGCGGGGACTTACAATGAGCAGTTCTTC. The full variable domain, in which reference TRBV7-9 and TRBJ2-1 provide the parts outside the CDR3, is DTGVSQNPRHKITKRGQNVTFRCDPISEHNRLYWYRQTLGQGPEFLTYFQNEAQLEKSRLLSDRFSAERPKGSFSTLEIQRTEQGDSAMYLCANSLVAGTYNEQFFGPGTRLTVL.

This chain connects TRBV2 to TRBJ2-7; D tentatively fits TRBD1 or TRBD2 (5 bases each). CDR1 SNHLY and CDR2 FYNNEI come from the germline V gene. Deletions cut 7 bases from V and 1 base from J, with 11 bases between. There are 13 residues in the CDR3. In nucleotides, the CDR3 is TGTGCCAGCATATCGGGGCAGTCCTACGAGCAGTACTTC. Translated: CASISGQSYEQYF.

J is TRBJ1-5 and V is TRBV6-5; unclear D gene. V was clipped by 5 bases and J by 4 bases, with 9 bases between them. The CDR3 has 13 amino acids. The germline V gene has CDR1 MNHEY and CDR2 SVGAGI. As DNA, the CDR3 is TGTGCCAGCAGTCTTAGTCAGAATCAGCCCCAGCATTTT. Protein: CASSLSQNQPQHF.

V and J are TRBV6-7 and TRBJ2-2; TRBD2 is a possible D gene (5 bases). TRBV6-7 is labeled an ORF, and its function is uncertain. V dropped 6 bases and J dropped 2 bases, with 22 bases sitting between them. The CDR3 sequence is 18 residues long. The CDR3 is CASSRLLDLPSNTGELFF. The CDR3 DNA follows: TGTGCCAGCAGCCGTTTACTAGACCTACCATCCAACACCGGGGAGCTGTTTTTT.

In regard to this clone: At one end the junction does not follow the germline gene, possibly because of a read error. The V call is TRBV7-3, the J call TRBJ2-2; D remains ambiguous. Germline CDR1 is SGHTA and CDR2 is FQGTGA. The CDR3 is 11 residues long. CDR3 DNA sequence: TGTGCCAGCAGGTTAACCGGGGAGCTGTTTTTT. It specifies CASRLTGELFF.

The J gene is TRBJ1-1, the V gene TRBV28; TRBD1 matches 9 bases. J gave up 11 bases and V 6 bases, and 16 bases lay outside the gene matches. There are 15 residues in the CDR3. Germline V lookup: CDR1 MDHEN, CDR2 SYDVKM. CDR3 sequence (DNA): TGTGCCAGCAGCTCGTCGGGACAGGGTGCCGGAAAGGCTTTCTTT. Translation: CASSSSGQGAGKAFF.

The V and J genes are TRBV7-8 and TRBJ1-3; D not certain. The V gene's germline CDR1 is SGHVS and CDR2 FQNEAQ. This CDR3 has 15 residues. V lost 5 bases to trimming and J lost 0 bases, with 11 bases between them. CDR3 sequence (DNA): TGTGCCAGCAGCACCGGACTTCTCTCTGGAAACACCATATATTTT. Its protein product is CASSTGLLSGNTIYF.

The rearrangement uses TRBV7-2 and TRBJ2-3; TRBD2 aligns across 9 bases. The trim removed 1 base at V and 1 base at J, leaving 0 bases unmatched. Germline V CDR1 and CDR2: SGHTA, FQGNSA. This CDR3 spans 15 amino acids. The DNA of the CDR3 is TGTGCCAGCAGCTTAGTAGCGGGGGGCACAGATACGCAGTATTTT. It is translated as CASSLVAGGTDTQYF.

The chain couples TRBV5-1 to TRBJ1-1; D is undetermined. The germline gives CDR1 SGHRS, CDR2 YFSETQ. With 0 bases removed from V and 4 bases from J, the gap between germline ends came to 7 bases. The CDR3 has 13 residues. CDR3 bases: TGCGCCAGCAGCTTGGCCGGATTCACTGAAGCTTTCTTT. Translating gives CASSLAGFTEAFF.

The chain employs TRBV29-1 and TRBJ2-1, with TRBD1 matching over 12 bases. The CDR3 spans 15 residues. Germline CDR1 is SQVTM and CDR2 is ANQGSEA. J lost 6 bases, V lost 0 bases, and 3 bases had no gene match. CDR3 sequence reads: CSVEEGTGGLNEQFF. DNA for the CDR3: TGCAGCGTTGAAGAGGGGACAGGGGGCCTCAATGAGCAGTTCTTC.

This CDR3 is CASSGYVSYEQYF. The CDR3 DNA sequence: TGTGCCAGCAGTGGTTATGTCTCCTACGAGCAGTACTTC. This rearrangement joins TRBV6-1 to TRBJ2-7; D remains ambiguous. The CDR3 is made up of 13 amino acids. Germline V CDR1 and CDR2: MNHNS, SASEGT. The germline V and J ends were trimmed by 4 bases and 0 bases, with 7 bases remaining between them.

The chain uses TRBV4-2 and TRBJ1-5, with D tentatively TRBD1 (6 bases). Germline V gives CDR1 LGHNA, CDR2 YNFKEQ. Trimming shortened V by 4 bases and J by 2 bases, and 12 bases separated the two germline ends. The CDR3 is 15 amino acids. The CDR3 protein is CASSPGGGGNQPQHF. CDR3 coding DNA: TGTGCCAGCAGCCCCGGGGGGGGCGGCAATCAGCCCCAGCATTTT.

The chain carries TRBV7-2 and TRBJ2-2, with D perhaps being TRBD1 or TRBD2 (6 bases each). The CDR3 loop spans 13 amino acids. Germline V gene lookup returns CDR1 SGHTA and CDR2 FQGNSA. V dropped 7 bases and J dropped 11 bases, with 17 bases sitting between them. The CDR3 protein is CASTHVGGDELFF. The CDR3 coding sequence is TGTGCCAGCACACATGTGGGGGGCGATGAGCTGTTTTTT.

The V and J genes are TRBV28 and TRBJ2-3; 8 nucleotides match TRBD2. Germline CDR1 reads MDHEN; CDR2 reads SYDVKM. The ends lost 4 bases at V and 3 bases at J; junction bases unmatched: 12. The CDR3 contains 17 residues. Written as DNA, the CDR3 is TGTGCCAGCAGTTCTCCGAAGAGGGGACTAGGGACAGATACGCAGTATTTT. Translating it yields CASSSPKRGLGTDTQYF. Variable domain in full (rest from reference TRBV28 and TRBJ2-3): DVKVTQSSRYLVKRTGEKVFLECVQDMDHENMFWYRQDPGLGLRLIYFSYDVKMKEKGDIPEGYSVSREKKERFSLILESASTNQTSMYLCASSSPKRGLGTDTQYFGPGTRLTVL.

The V and J genes are TRBV9 and TRBJ2-5, with 7 nucleotides matching TRBD1. Germline V gives CDR1 SGDLS, CDR2 YYNGEE. The CDR3 contains 16 residues. V lost 3 bases to trimming and J lost 3 bases; unmatched junction nucleotides: 11. The CDR3 DNA sequence: TGTGCCAGCAGCGCACAGGGGACCATATTTGAAGAGACCCAGTACTTC. It codes for CASSAQGTIFEETQYF.